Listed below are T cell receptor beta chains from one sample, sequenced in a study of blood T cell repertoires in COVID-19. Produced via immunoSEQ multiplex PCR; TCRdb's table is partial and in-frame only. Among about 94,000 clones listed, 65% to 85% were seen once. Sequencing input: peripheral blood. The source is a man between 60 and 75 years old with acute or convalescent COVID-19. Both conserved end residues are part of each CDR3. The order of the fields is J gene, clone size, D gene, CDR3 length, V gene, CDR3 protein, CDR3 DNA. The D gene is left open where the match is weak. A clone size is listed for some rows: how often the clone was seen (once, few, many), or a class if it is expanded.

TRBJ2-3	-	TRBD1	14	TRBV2	CASSRTGITDTQYF	TGTGCCAGCAGTAGGACAGGGATCACAGATACGCAGTATTTT
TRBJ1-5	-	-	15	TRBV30	CAWSVKPGDNQPQHF	TGTGCCTGGAGTGTAAAACCCGGGGACAATCAGCCCCAGCATTTT
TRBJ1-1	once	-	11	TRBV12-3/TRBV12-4	CASKIGAEAFF	TGTGCCAGCAAAATAGGAGCTGAAGCTTTCTTT
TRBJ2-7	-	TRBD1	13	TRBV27	CASGQGSSYEQYF	TGTGCCAGCGGACAGGGGAGCTCCTACGAGCAGTACTTC
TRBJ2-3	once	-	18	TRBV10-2	CASSEAPLGGGDTDTQYF	TGCGCCAGCAGTGAGGCCCCATTGGGTGGCGGAGACACAGATACGCAGTATTTT
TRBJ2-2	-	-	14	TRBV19	CASSISGRNGELFF	TGTGCCAGTAGTATTTCGGGGAGAAACGGGGAGCTGTTTTTT
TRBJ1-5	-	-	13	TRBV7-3	CASSLTGDQPQHF	TGTGCCAGCAGCTTAACGGGAGATCAGCCCCAGCATTTT
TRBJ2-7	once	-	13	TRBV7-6	CASSLGGPYEQYF	TGTGCCAGCAGCTTAGGGGGGCCCTACGAGCAGTACTTC
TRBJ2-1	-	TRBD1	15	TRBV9	CASSLRDSDNNEQFF	TGTGCCAGCAGCCTCCGGGACAGCGACAACAATGAGCAGTTCTTC
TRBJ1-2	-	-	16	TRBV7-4	CASSLDTGYTLYGYTF	TGTGCCAGCAGCTTAGATACAGGCTATACCCTGTATGGCTACACCTTC
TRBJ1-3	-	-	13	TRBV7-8	CASSPQGRNTIYF	TGTGCCAGCAGCCCCCAGGGAAGAAACACCATATATTTT
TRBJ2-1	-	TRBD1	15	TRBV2	CARLKGAERYNEQFF	TGTGCCAGACTAAAGGGGGCAGAACGCTACAATGAGCAGTTCTTC
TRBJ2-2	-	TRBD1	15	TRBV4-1	CASSQVPQGAGELFF	TGCGCCAGCAGCCAAGTACCACAGGGGGCCGGGGAGCTGTTTTTT
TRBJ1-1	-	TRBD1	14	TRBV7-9	CASSRGTANTEAFF	TGTGCCAGCAGCAGAGGGACAGCGAACACTGAAGCTTTCTTT
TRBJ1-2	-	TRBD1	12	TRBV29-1	CSVQDREYGYTF	TGCAGCGTCCAGGACAGGGAATATGGCTACACCTTC
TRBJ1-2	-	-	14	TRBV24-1	CATSGALANYGYTF	TGTGCCACCAGTGGGGCACTGGCTAACTATGGCTACACCTTC
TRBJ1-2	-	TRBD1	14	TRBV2	CASRAGTGAIGYTF	TGTGCCAGCAGAGCCGGGACAGGGGCTATTGGCTACACCTTC
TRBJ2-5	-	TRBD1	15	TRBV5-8	CASSSGQGPRETQYF	TGTGCCAGCAGCTCGGGACAGGGGCCCCGAGAGACCCAGTACTTC